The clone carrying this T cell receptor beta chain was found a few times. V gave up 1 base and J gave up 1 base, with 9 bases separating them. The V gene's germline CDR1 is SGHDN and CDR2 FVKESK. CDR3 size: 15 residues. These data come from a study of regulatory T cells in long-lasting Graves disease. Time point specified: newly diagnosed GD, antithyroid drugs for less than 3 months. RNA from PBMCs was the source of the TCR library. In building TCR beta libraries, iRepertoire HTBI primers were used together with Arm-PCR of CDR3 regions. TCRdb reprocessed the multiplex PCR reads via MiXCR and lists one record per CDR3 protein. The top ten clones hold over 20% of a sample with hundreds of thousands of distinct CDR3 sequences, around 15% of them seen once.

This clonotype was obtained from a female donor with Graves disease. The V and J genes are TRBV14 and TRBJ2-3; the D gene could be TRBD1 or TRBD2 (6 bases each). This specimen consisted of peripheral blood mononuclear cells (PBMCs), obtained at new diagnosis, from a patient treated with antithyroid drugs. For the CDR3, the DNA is TGTGCCAGCAGCCAAGTCGGGGGCGGCACAGATACGCAGTATTTT. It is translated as CASSQVGGGTDTQYF.